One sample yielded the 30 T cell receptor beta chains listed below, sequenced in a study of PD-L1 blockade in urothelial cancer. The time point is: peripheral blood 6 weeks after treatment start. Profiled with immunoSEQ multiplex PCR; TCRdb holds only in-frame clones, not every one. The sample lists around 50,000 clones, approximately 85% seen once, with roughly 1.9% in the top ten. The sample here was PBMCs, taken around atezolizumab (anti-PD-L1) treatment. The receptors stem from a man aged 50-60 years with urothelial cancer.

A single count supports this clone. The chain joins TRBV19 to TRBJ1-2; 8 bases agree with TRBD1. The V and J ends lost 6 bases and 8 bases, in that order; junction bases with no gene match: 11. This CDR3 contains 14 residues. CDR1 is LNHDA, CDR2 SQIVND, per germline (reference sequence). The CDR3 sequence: CASRQAGGVGGYTF. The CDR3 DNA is TGTGCCAGTAGGCAAGCAGGGGGCGTGGGAGGCTACACCTTC.

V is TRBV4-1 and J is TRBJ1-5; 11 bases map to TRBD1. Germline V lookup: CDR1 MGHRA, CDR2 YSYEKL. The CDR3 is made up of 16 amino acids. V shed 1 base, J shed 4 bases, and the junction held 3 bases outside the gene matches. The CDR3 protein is CASSQGDRGANQPQHF. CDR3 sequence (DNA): TGCGCCAGCAGCCAAGGGGACAGGGGGGCAAATCAGCCCCAGCATTTT.

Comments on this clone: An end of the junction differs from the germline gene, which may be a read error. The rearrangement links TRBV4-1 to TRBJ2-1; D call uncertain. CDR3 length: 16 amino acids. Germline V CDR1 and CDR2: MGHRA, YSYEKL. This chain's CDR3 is CASSQVEVPSSNEQFF. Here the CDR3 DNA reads TGCGCCAGCAGCCAAGTTGAGGTCCCGTCCTCCAATGAGCAGTTCTTC.

As DNA, the CDR3 is TGTGCCAGCAGTTACCGGGACAGGGGGAACTATGGCTACACCTTC. This encodes CASSYRDRGNYGYTF. The chain carries TRBV6-6 and TRBJ1-2; 11 nucleotides match TRBD1. V was clipped by 2 bases and J by 2 bases; unmatched bases: 1. Per germline, CDR1 MNHNY and CDR2 SVGAGI (reference sequence). This CDR3 has 15 amino acids.

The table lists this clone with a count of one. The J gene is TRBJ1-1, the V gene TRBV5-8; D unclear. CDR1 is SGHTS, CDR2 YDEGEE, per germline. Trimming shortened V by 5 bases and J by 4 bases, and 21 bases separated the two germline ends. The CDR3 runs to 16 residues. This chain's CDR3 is CASSESFRRWVTEAFF. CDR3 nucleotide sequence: TGTGCCAGCAGTGAGAGCTTTCGCAGGTGGGTCACTGAAGCTTTCTTT.

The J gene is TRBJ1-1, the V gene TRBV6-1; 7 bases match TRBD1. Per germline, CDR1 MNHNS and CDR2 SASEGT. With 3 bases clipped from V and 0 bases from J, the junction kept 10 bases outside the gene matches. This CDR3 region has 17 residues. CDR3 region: CASSEDRFDTMNTEAFF. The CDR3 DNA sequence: TGTGCCAGCAGTGAGGACAGGTTTGACACCATGAACACTGAAGCTTTCTTT.

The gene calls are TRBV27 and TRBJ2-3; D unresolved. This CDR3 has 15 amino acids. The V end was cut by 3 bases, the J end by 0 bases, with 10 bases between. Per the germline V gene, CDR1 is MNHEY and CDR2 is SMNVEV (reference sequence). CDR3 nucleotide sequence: TGTGCCAGCAGTTTGAGCAAGCCTAGCACAGATACGCAGTATTTT. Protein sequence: CASSLSKPSTDTQYF.

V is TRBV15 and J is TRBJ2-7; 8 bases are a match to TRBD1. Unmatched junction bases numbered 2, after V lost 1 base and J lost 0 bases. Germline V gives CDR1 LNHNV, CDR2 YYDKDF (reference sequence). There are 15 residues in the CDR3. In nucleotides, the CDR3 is TGTGCCACCAGCAGAGGGACAGGGAGCTCCTACGAGCAGTACTTC. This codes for CATSRGTGSSYEQYF. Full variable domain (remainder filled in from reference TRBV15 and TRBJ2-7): DAMVIQNPRYQVTQFGKPVTLSCSQTLNHNVMYWYQQKSSQAPKLLFHYYDKDFNNEADTPDNFQSRRPNTSFCFLDIRSPGLGDTAMYLCATSRGTGSSYEQYFGPGTRLTVT.

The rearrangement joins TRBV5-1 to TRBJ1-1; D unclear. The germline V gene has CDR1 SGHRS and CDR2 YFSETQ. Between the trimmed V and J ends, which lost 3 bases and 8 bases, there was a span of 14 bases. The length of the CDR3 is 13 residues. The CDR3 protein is CASSSPPKEEAFF. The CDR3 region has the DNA TGCGCCAGCAGCTCGCCCCCGAAGGAGGAAGCTTTCTTT.

The CDR3 spells CASSLGLAGRYEQYF. DNA of the CDR3: TGCGCCAGCAGTTTGGGACTAGCGGGCCGCTACGAGCAGTACTTC. The chain employs TRBV10-2 and TRBJ2-7, with TRBD2 matching over 12 bases. The CDR3 has 15 residues. Losses at the gene ends were 5 bases for V and 3 bases for J; bases not matched to a gene: 5. Germline values: CDR1 WSHSY, CDR2 SAAADI.

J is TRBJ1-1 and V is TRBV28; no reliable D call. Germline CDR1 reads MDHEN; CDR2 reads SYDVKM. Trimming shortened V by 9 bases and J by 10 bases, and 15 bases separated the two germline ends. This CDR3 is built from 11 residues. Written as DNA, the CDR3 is TGTGCCAGTACGGCGGGGATCGGAGCTTTCTTT. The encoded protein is CASTAGIGAFF.

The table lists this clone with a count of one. CDR3 loop: CAREGASSSVQYYNEQFF. The CDR3 DNA is TGCGCCAGAGAGGGGGCATCGTCTAGCGTCCAATACTACAATGAGCAGTTCTTC. The chain links TRBV4-1 to TRBJ2-1, with a weak D call TRBD1 (7 bases). CDR1 is MGHRA, CDR2 YSYEKL, per germline. Trimming shortened V by 9 bases and J by 3 bases, and 27 bases separated the two germline ends. The CDR3 extends over 18 amino acids.

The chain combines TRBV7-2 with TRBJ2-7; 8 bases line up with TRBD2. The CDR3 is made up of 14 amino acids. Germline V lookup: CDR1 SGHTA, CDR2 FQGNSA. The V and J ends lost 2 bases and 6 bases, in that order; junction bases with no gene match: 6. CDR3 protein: CASSLLREVGEQYF. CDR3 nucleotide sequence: TGTGCCAGCAGCTTATTGCGGGAGGTTGGCGAGCAGTACTTC.

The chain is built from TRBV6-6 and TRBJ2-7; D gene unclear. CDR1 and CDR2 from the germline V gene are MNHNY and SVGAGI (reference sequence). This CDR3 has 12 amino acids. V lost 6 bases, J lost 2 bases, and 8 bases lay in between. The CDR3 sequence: CASSPGPYEQYF. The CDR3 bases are TGTGCCAGCAGCCCCGGTCCCTACGAGCAGTACTTC.

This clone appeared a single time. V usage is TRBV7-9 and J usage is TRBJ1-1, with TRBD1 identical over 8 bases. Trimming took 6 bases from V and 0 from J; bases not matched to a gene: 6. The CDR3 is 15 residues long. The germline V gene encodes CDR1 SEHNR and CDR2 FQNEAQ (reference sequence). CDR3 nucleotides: TGTGCCAGCAGATCTACAGGGGGGGTGAACACTGAAGCTTTCTTT. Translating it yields CASRSTGGVNTEAFF.

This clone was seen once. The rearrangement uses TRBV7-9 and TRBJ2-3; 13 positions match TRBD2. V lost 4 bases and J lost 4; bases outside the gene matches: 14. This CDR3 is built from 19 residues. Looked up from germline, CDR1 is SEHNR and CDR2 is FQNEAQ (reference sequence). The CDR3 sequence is CASSSTPRLAGGTSDTQYF. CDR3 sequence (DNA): TGTGCCAGCAGCTCAACACCGCGACTAGCGGGGGGTACTTCAGATACGCAGTATTTT.

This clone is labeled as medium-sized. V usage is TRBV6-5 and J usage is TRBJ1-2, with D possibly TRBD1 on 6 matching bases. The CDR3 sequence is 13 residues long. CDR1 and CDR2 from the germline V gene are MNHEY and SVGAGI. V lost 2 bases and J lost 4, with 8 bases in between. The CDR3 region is CASSYQGPYGYTF. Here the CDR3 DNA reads TGTGCCAGCAGTTACCAGGGGCCCTATGGCTACACCTTC.

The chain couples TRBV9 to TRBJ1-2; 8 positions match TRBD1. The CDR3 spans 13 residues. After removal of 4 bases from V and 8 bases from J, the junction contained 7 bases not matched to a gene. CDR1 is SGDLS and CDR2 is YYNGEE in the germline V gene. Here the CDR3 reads CASSPRDRMGYTF. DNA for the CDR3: TGTGCCAGCAGCCCTCGGGACAGGATGGGCTACACCTTC.

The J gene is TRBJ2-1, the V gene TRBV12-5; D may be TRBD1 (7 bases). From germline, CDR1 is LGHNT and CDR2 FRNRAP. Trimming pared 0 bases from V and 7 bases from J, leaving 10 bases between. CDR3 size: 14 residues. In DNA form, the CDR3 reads TGTGCTAGTGGTTTGGTACAGGGGAGGAATGAGCAGTTCTTC. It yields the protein CASGLVQGRNEQFF.

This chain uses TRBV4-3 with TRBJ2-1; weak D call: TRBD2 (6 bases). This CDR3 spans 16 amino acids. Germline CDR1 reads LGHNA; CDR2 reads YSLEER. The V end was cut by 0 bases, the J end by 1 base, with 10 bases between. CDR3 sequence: CASSQDELASYNEQFF. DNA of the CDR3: TGCGCCAGCAGCCAAGATGAACTAGCTTCCTACAATGAGCAGTTCTTC.

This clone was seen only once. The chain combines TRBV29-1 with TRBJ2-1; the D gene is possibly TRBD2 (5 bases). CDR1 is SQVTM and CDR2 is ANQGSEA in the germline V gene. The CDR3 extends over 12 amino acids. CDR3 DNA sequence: TGCAGGGCACTAGGACGCGCAGGTGAGCAGTTCTTC. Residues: CRALGRAGEQFF.

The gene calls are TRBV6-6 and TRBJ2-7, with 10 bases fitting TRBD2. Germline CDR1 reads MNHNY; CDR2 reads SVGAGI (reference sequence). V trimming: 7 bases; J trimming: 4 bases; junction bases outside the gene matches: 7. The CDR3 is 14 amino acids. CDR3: CASTYSSGSYEQYF. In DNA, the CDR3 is TGTGCCAGCACCTATTCTAGCGGGAGTTACGAGCAGTACTTC.

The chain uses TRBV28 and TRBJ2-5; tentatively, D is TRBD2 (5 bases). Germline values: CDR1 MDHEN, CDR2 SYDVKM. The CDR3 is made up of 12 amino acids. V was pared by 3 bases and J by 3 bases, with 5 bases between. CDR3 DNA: TGTGCCAGCAGTTTTAGCGAAGAGACCCAGTACTTC. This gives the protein CASSFSEETQYF.

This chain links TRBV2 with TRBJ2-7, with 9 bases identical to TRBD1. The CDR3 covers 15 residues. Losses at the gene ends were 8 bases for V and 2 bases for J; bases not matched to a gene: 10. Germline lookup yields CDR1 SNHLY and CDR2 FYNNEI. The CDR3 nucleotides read TGTGCCAGCTCACTAAGCGGGACAGGGACCTACGAGCAGTACTTC. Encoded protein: CASSLSGTGTYEQYF. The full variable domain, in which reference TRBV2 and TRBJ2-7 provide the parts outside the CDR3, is EPEVTQTPSHQVTQMGQEVILRCVPISNHLYFYWYRQILGQKVEFLVSFYNNEISEKSEIFDDQFSVERPDGSNFTLKIRSTKLEDSAMYFCASSLSGTGTYEQYFGPGTRLTVT.

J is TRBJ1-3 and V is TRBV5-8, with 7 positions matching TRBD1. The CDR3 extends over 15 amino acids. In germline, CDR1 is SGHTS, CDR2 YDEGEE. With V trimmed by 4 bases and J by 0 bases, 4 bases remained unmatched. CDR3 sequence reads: CASSQGETSGNTIYF. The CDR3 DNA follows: TGTGCCAGCAGCCAGGGGGAAACCTCTGGAAACACCATATATTTT.

The CDR3 bases are TGTGCCACCAGCAGCAGGACTAGCGGGGCCTACGAGCAGTACTTC. Protein: CATSSRTSGAYEQYF. The chain has TRBV15 and TRBJ2-7, with TRBD2 identical over 12 bases. After removal of 3 bases from V and 2 bases from J, the junction contained 2 bases not matched to a gene. CDR1 and CDR2 from the germline V gene are LNHNV and YYDKDF (reference sequence). The CDR3 totals 15 residues.

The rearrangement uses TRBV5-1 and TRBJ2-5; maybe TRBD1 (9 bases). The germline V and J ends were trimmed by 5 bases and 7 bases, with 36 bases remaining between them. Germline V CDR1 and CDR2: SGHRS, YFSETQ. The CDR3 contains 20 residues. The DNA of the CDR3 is TGCGCCAGCAGTACAATGTGGGGACAGGGTTCCCGCGGGAGGCAGGGGACCCAGTACTTC. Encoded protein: CASSTMWGQGSRGRQGTQYF.

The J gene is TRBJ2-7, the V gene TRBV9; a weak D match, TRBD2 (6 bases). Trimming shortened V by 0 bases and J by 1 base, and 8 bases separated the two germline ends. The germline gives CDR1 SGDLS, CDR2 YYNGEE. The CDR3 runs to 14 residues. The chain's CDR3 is CASSVGLASYEQYF. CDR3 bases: TGTGCCAGCAGCGTAGGGCTAGCGTCCTACGAGCAGTACTTC.

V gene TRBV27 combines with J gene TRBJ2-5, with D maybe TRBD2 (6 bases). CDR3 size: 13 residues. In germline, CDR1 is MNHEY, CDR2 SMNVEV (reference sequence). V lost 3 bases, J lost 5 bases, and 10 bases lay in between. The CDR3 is CASSFLRGETQYF. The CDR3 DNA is TGTGCCAGCAGTTTCCTGCGGGGTGAGACCCAGTACTTC.

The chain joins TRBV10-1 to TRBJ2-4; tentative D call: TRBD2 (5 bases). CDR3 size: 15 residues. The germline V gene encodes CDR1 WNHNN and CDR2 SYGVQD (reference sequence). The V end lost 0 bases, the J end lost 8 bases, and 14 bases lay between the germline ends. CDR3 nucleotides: TGCGCCAGCAGTGAGTCGGTCTCGGGAATTGACATTCAGTACTTC. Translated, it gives CASSESVSGIDIQYF.